Below are 29 T cell receptor beta chains sequenced from a single sample in a study of regulatory T cells in long-lasting Graves disease. Sample time point: persistent/refractory GD, antithyroid drugs over 5 years with positive TRAb. Construction of the TCR library relied on RNA isolated from PBMCs. Relying on iRepertoire HTBI primers and Arm-PCR of CDR3 regions, the team built TCR beta libraries. TCRdb reprocessed the multiplex PCR reads via MiXCR and lists one record per CDR3 protein. This repertoire shows approximately 400,000 distinct CDR3 sequences, 23% found once; its top ten account for 25% to 35%. The source material was peripheral blood mononuclear cells (PBMCs), sampled when the disease was refractory, from a patient treated with antithyroid drugs. The origin of the receptors is a woman in her 40s with Graves disease.

This clonotype was counted ten times or more. This chain links TRBV6-1 with TRBJ2-5; D is possibly TRBD2 (8 bases). V was pared by 8 bases and J by 2 bases, with 15 bases between. The germline gives CDR1 MNHNS, CDR2 SASEGT. CDR3 length equals 14 residues. The CDR3 bases are TGTGCCAGCGCGGGGGGACAGACACAAGAGACCCAGTACTTC. It codes for CASAGGQTQETQYF.

This clonotype was seen many times. V usage is TRBV12-3 or TRBV12-4 and J usage is TRBJ2-7; D gene ambiguous. The CDR3 runs to 15 residues. V lost 6 bases and J 0 bases, leaving 15 bases between the germline ends. CDR3 in DNA: TGTGCCAGCAGCCCAGGAATCATTAGCTCCTACGAGCAGTACTTC. This encodes CASSPGIISSYEQYF.

This clonotype was found a few times. CDR3: CASSLTGQNTDTQYF. CDR3 coding DNA: TGTGCCAGCAGCTTAACCGGTCAGAACACAGATACGCAGTATTTT. The gene calls are TRBV7-3 and TRBJ2-3, with D unclear. The germline V gene has CDR1 SGHTA and CDR2 FQGTGA. Trimming stripped 0 bases from V and 2 bases from J, with 9 bases between. This CDR3 is 15 amino acids long.

The chain carries TRBV7-2 and TRBJ2-1; a weak D match, TRBD2 (5 bases). The CDR3 is 15 residues long. The V and J ends lost 3 bases and 2 bases respectively, with 11 bases between them. Germline CDR1 is SGHTA and CDR2 is FQGNSA. As DNA, the CDR3 is TGTGCCAGCAGCTTCCTCGGGAATCCCTACAATGAGCAGTTCTTC. Protein product: CASSFLGNPYNEQFF.

This clonotype was detected ten times or more. V usage is TRBV2 and J usage is TRBJ1-5; possibly TRBD1 for D (6 bases). CDR1 is SNHLY, CDR2 FYNNEI, per germline. CDR3 size: 12 residues. V was trimmed by 10 bases and J by 6 bases, leaving 13 bases between them. The CDR3 nucleotides are TGTGCCACAGGGGAAAAGGGTCAGCCCCAGCATTTT. Its protein is CATGEKGQPQHF.

This clonotype was found a few times. This rearrangement joins TRBV7-9 to TRBJ1-1, with D unclear. The germline V and J ends were trimmed by 4 bases and 0 bases, with 12 bases remaining between them. Germline CDR1 reads SEHNR; CDR2 reads FQNEAQ (reference sequence). CDR3 size: 15 residues. The CDR3: CASSSREDLNTEAFF. The CDR3 region has the DNA TGTGCCAGCAGCTCCAGAGAAGACTTGAACACTGAAGCTTTCTTT.

Many counts were recorded for this clonotype. This rearrangement joins TRBV28 to TRBJ2-7, with D perhaps TRBD2 (6 bases). The CDR3 is 15 residues long. Germline V gene lookup returns CDR1 MDHEN and CDR2 SYDVKM. V lost 7 bases to trimming and J lost 2 bases, with 18 bases between them. The chain's CDR3 is CASTFGGVGAYEQYF. DNA for the CDR3: TGTGCCAGCACCTTTGGAGGGGTCGGGGCCTACGAGCAGTACTTC.

This clonotype has ten or more counts. The chain combines TRBV19 with TRBJ1-1, with 10 bases aligning to TRBD1. The CDR3 spans 15 residues. The germline gives CDR1 LNHDA, CDR2 SQIVND (reference sequence). V lost 4 bases, J lost 1 base, and 3 bases stayed unmatched. The CDR3 coding sequence is TGTGCCAGTAGTACTCGACAGGGGGCGAACACTGAAGCTTTCTTT. Translated, it gives CASSTRQGANTEAFF.

This clonotype was seen at least ten times. The V call is TRBV5-6, the J call TRBJ1-1; a possible D gene is TRBD1 (5 bases). The CDR3 contains 15 residues. The V gene lost 3 bases and the J gene lost 0 bases, with 12 bases spanning the gap. From germline, CDR1 is SGHDT and CDR2 YYEEEE. The CDR3 region is CASSSFPGLNTEAFF. CDR3 sequence (DNA): TGTGCCAGCAGCTCCTTCCCGGGACTGAACACTGAAGCTTTCTTT.

This clonotype occurred a few times. This sequence joins TRBV6-5 and TRBJ1-6, with TRBD1 matching over 8 bases. CDR1 MNHEY and CDR2 SVGAGI come from the germline V gene. The CDR3 covers 20 residues. Unmatched junction bases numbered 13, after V lost 3 bases and J lost 0 bases. In DNA form, the CDR3 reads TGTGCCAGCAGTTATCGCCTGGACAGGGTCCAAAGCTCCTATAATTCACCCCTCCACTTT. Protein sequence: CASSYRLDRVQSSYNSPLHF.

J is TRBJ2-1 and V is TRBV2, with D maybe TRBD2 (6 bases). The germline V gene encodes CDR1 SNHLY and CDR2 FYNNEI. Trimming removed 6 bases at V and 2 bases at J, with 14 bases between. This CDR3 spans 15 amino acids. CDR3 in amino acids: CASRSGVAAYNEQFF. The CDR3 coding sequence is TGTGCCAGCAGGTCGGGAGTAGCGGCCTACAATGAGCAGTTCTTC.

The chain joins TRBV6-1 to TRBJ2-7, with 8 bases identical to TRBD2. CDR1 is MNHNS, CDR2 SASEGT, per germline. V was pared by 10 bases and J by 0 bases, with 5 bases of the junction left unmatched. The CDR3 runs 13 residues. This chain's CDR3 is CATGRDPSYEQYF. In DNA form, the CDR3 reads TGTGCCACCGGGAGGGACCCCTCCTACGAGCAGTACTTC.

This clonotype was detected ten times or more. This chain links TRBV12-5 with TRBJ1-2; perhaps TRBD1 as D (5 bases). Germline CDR1 LGHNT, CDR2 FRNRAP. This CDR3 is 12 amino acids long. Trimming took off 4 bases at V and 8 bases at J, with 11 bases between the two ends. In DNA form, the CDR3 reads TGTGCTAGTGGTTCATACAGGTCCGGCTACACCTTC. It translates to CASGSYRSGYTF.

In its sample, this clonotype was seen a few times. This chain connects TRBV7-8 to TRBJ1-3, with D possibly TRBD1 on 5 matching bases. The CDR3 totals 15 residues. Germline values: CDR1 SGHVS, CDR2 FQNEAQ. The V end lost 3 bases, the J end lost 0 bases, and 9 bases lay between the germline ends. CDR3 region: CASSFWGGSGNTIYF. The CDR3 coding sequence is TGTGCCAGCAGCTTTTGGGGGGGCTCTGGAAACACCATATATTTT. The whole variable domain, remainder taken from reference TRBV7-8 and TRBJ1-3, is GAGVSQSPRYKVAKRGQDVALRCDPISGHVSLFWYQQALGQGPEFLTYFQNEAQLDKSGLPSDRFFAERPEGSVSTLKIQRTQQEDSAVYLCASSFWGGSGNTIYFGEGSWLTVV.

This clonotype has a count of ten or more. This chain joins TRBV7-9 and TRBJ1-2, with D unclear. From germline, CDR1 is SEHNR and CDR2 FQNEAQ (reference sequence). The CDR3 covers 14 residues. Trimming left V 2 bases short and J 3 bases short, with 10 bases between. The CDR3 loop is CASSLYRADYGYTF. CDR3 in DNA: TGTGCCAGCAGCTTATATCGGGCAGACTATGGCTACACCTTC.

The genes are TRBV6-1 and TRBJ2-7; D remains unclear. Trimming cost V 6 bases and J 4 bases, with 13 bases left between them. Germline V gene lookup returns CDR1 MNHNS and CDR2 SASEGT. The CDR3 length is 13 residues. The CDR3 DNA reads TGTGCCAGCAGCCACGATCTGGGTTACGAGCAGTACTTC. This sequence encodes CASSHDLGYEQYF.

This clonotype was picked up many times. V gene TRBV27 combines with J gene TRBJ2-7; 9 bases line up with TRBD2. J lost 0 bases, V lost 4 bases, and 13 bases had no gene match. CDR3 length: 18 residues. CDR1 and CDR2 (germline): MNHEY, SMNVEV (reference sequence). In nucleotides, the CDR3 is TGTGCCAGCAGTTCTCGGGGATCTAGCGGGGTGGGCTCCTACGAGCAGTACTTC. The encoded protein is CASSSRGSSGVGSYEQYF.

This clonotype was recorded at least ten times. V and J are TRBV28 and TRBJ2-7, with TRBD1 identical over 10 bases. After removal of 5 bases from V and 5 bases from J, the junction contained 15 bases not matched to a gene. Germline assignment: CDR1 MDHEN and CDR2 SYDVKM. The CDR3 loop spans 17 amino acids. The DNA of the CDR3 is TGTGCCAGCAGTCTCATCCTGCGGGACAGGGGAAGCAACGAGCAGTACTTC. Translated: CASSLILRDRGSNEQYF.

This clonotype was detected ten times or more. CDR3 sequence reads: CASTLGLANTGELFF. CDR3 coding DNA: TGTGCCAGCACACTAGGACTCGCGAACACCGGGGAGCTGTTTTTT. The chain carries TRBV2 and TRBJ2-2, with D perhaps matching TRBD2 (5 bases). There are 15 residues in the CDR3. Trimming took off 7 bases at V and 0 bases at J, with 12 bases between the two ends. CDR1 SNHLY and CDR2 FYNNEI come from the germline V gene. Full variable domain (rest looked up from reference TRBV2 and TRBJ2-2): EPEVTQTPSHQVTQMGQEVILRCVPISNHLYFYWYRQILGQKVEFLVSFYNNEISEKSEIFDDQFSVERPDGSNFTLKIRSTKLEDSAMYFCASTLGLANTGELFFGEGSRLTVL.

The chain recombines TRBV28 with TRBJ2-7; TRBD1 matches 10 bases. The V gene's germline CDR1 is MDHEN and CDR2 SYDVKM. J was trimmed by 7 bases and V by 7 bases; bases with no gene match: 13. The CDR3 has 15 amino acids. CDR3 sequence: CASTLGTGVWGEQYF. CDR3 in DNA: TGTGCCAGCACCCTTGGGACAGGGGTATGGGGGGAGCAGTACTTC.

The genes are TRBV3-1 and TRBJ1-5; maybe TRBD1 (5 bases). Deletions cut 1 base from V and 2 bases from J, with 9 bases between. This CDR3 comprises 15 residues. CDR1 LGHDT and CDR2 YNNKEL come from the germline V gene (reference sequence). CDR3 protein: CASSQGGIGNQPQHF. In nucleotides, the CDR3 is TGTGCCAGCAGCCAAGGGGGGATAGGCAATCAGCCCCAGCATTTT.

Details on this clonotype: Given a much more abundant clone one base away, this may be a read error. This chain connects TRBV6-2 or TRBV6-3 to TRBJ1-2; the D is unclear. Germline lookup yields CDR1 MNHEY and CDR2 SVGEGT. The CDR3 extends over 12 amino acids. Trimming took off 2 bases at V and 9 bases at J, with 10 bases between the two ends. The CDR3 sequence: CASSYDGVRYTF. In DNA, the CDR3 is TGTGCCAGCAGTTACGACGGCGTACGCTACACCTTC.

The V gene is TRBV5-5, the J gene TRBJ2-2; 9 bases fit TRBD1. The CDR3 loop spans 15 amino acids. Germline CDR1 SGHKS, CDR2 YYEKEE (reference sequence). V gave up 4 bases and J gave up 2 bases; unmatched junction bases: 3. For the CDR3, the DNA is TGTGCCAGCAGCCCCACAGGGGGCAACACCGGGGAGCTGTTTTTT. Protein product: CASSPTGGNTGELFF.

The CDR3 DNA reads TGCAGTGCTAGTGGGACAGGGATAGATGAGCAGTTCTTC. Translation: CSASGTGIDEQFF. V usage is TRBV20-1 and J usage is TRBJ2-1; 9 nucleotides align to TRBD1. Germline-derived CDR1 and CDR2 are DFQATT and SNEGSKA (reference sequence). The CDR3 contains 13 residues. V lost 3 bases, J lost 8 bases, and 5 bases stayed unmatched.

With respect to this clonotype: The junction departs from germline at one end; a sequencing error may be responsible. The chain couples TRBV6-1 to TRBJ2-6; weak D call: TRBD1 (5 bases). Germline V lookup: CDR1 MNHNS, CDR2 SASEGT. The CDR3 loop spans 12 amino acids. Here the CDR3 reads CASSSGANVLAF. CDR3 in DNA: TGTGCCAGTTCCTCTGGGGCCAACGTCCTGGCTTTC.

This clonotype has more than one count but fewer than ten. The chain uses TRBV19 and TRBJ1-1; perhaps TRBD1 as D (5 bases). Germline-derived CDR1 and CDR2 are LNHDA and SQIVND (reference sequence). This CDR3 region has 13 residues. The germline V and J ends were trimmed by 8 bases and 2 bases, with 12 bases remaining between them. This CDR3 reads CASRATVNTEAFF. The CDR3 DNA is TGTGCCAGTCGCGCGACAGTTAACACTGAAGCTTTCTTT. Filled out from reference TRBV19 and TRBJ1-1, the complete variable domain reads DGGITQSPKYLFRKEGQNVTLSCEQNLNHDAMYWYRQDPGQGLRLIYYSQIVNDFQKGDIAEGYSVSREKKESFPLTVTSAQKNPTAFYLCASRATVNTEAFFGQGTRLTVV.

The J gene is TRBJ2-2, the V gene TRBV11-2; D possibly corresponds to TRBD2 (6 bases). The V end was cut by 5 bases, the J end by 2 bases, with 15 bases between. Germline V lookup: CDR1 SGHAT, CDR2 FQNNGV. The CDR3 runs 16 residues. The CDR3 DNA follows: TGTGCCAGCAGCCTCATTAGCGGCTCTAACACCGGGGAGCTGTTTTTT. Protein product: CASSLISGSNTGELFF.

This clonotype was detected many times. The V gene is TRBV6-5, the J gene TRBJ2-4; D remains unclear. Trimming took off 2 bases at V and 4 bases at J, with 12 bases between the two ends. Germline V CDR1 and CDR2: MNHEY, SVGAGI. The CDR3 is 15 amino acids. CDR3 in DNA: TGTGCCAGCAGTTACGGTGGGCGGATGAAAAACATTCAGTACTTC. As protein: CASSYGGRMKNIQYF.

The chain couples TRBV5-1 to TRBJ1-1; 10 nucleotides agree with TRBD1. The V gene end was trimmed by 4 bases and the J gene end by 3 bases; junction bases not matched to a gene: 3. This CDR3 contains 14 residues. Per germline, CDR1 SGHRS and CDR2 YFSETQ. The CDR3: CASSEDRGYTEAFF. CDR3 DNA: TGCGCCAGCAGCGAGGACAGGGGGTACACTGAAGCTTTCTTT.